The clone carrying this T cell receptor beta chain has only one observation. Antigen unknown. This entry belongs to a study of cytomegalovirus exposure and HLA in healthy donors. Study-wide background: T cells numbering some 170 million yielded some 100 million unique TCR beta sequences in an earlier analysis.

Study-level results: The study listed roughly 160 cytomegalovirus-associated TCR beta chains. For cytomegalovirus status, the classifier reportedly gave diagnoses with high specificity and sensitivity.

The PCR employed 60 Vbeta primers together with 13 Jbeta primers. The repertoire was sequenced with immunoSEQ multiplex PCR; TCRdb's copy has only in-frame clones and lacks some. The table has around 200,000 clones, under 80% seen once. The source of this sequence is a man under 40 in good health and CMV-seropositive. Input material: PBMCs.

CDR3 residues: CASRNRDRSYSNQPQHF. CDR3 bases: TGTGCCAGCAGAAATCGGGACAGGAGTTATAGCAATCAGCCCCAGCATTTT. The rearrangement links TRBV28 to TRBJ1-5; 8 bases agree with TRBD1. Per germline, CDR1 MDHEN and CDR2 SYDVKM. The V segment lost 6 bases and the J segment 0 bases; nucleotides outside the gene matches: 10. The CDR3 totals 17 residues.